This T cell receptor beta chain derives from a study of cytomegalovirus exposure and HLA in healthy donors. Study-wide points: The sole available immune exposure information was CMV serostatus. The authors later found TCR association rates varying by HLA locus, with DRB1 most and HLA-C fewest.

Points on this clone: Antigen specificity is unknown.

Vbeta (60) and Jbeta (13) primers were used in the PCR. Sequencing was performed with immunoSEQ multiplex PCR; in TCRdb, only in-frame clones are kept and a portion is missing. The sample has about 150,000 clones; roughly 75% are singletons. The receptor comes from a woman between 50 and 59 years old in good health and CMV-seropositive. Input material: PBMCs.

CDR3 amino acids: CASSQDEGQPQHF. CDR3 nucleotide sequence: TGTGCCAGCAGCCAAGATGAGGGTCAGCCCCAGCATTTT. V and J are TRBV4-2 and TRBJ1-5; D is uncertain. Germline CDR1 is LGHNA and CDR2 is YNFKEQ. Trimming removed 0 bases from V and 6 bases from J, with 6 bases in between. The CDR3 consists of 13 residues.